Listed here are 15 T cell receptor beta chains from one sample, sequenced in a study of blood T cell repertoires in COVID-19. This table comes from immunoSEQ multiplex PCR, and its TCRdb copy is limited to in-frame clones, with some not included. The sample lists hundreds of thousands of clones; around 91% were seen once. Sequencing used peripheral blood. All receptors derive from a woman between 35 and 50 years old with COVID-19, enrolled during active disease.

The count of this clone is one. The chain couples TRBV6-4 to TRBJ1-5, with a weak D call TRBD1 (5 bases). Trimming removed 7 bases at V and 5 bases at J, with 15 bases between. CDR1 is MRHNA, CDR2 SNTAGT, per germline. This CDR3 spans 14 amino acids. The CDR3, as DNA: TGTGCCAGCAAAGATCAGGGTGCGGATCAGCCCCAGCATTTT. Translation: CASKDQGADQPQHF.

The chain uses TRBV27 and TRBJ2-1, with D tentatively TRBD2 (6 bases). In germline, CDR1 is MNHEY, CDR2 SMNVEV (reference sequence). This CDR3 has 15 amino acids. V dropped 2 bases and J dropped 2 bases, with 10 bases sitting between them. CDR3 bases: TGTGCCAGCAGTTTAGTACTAGCCCCCTACAATGAGCAGTTCTTC. Translating it yields CASSLVLAPYNEQFF.

The chain recombines TRBV5-1 with TRBJ2-7, with TRBD2 as a possible D gene (6 bases). Germline-derived CDR1 and CDR2 are SGHRS and YFSETQ. The V end was cut by 0 bases, the J end by 4 bases, with 14 bases between. This CDR3 is 15 amino acids long. CDR3 protein: CASSLDPSDLYEQYF. The CDR3 DNA reads as TGCGCCAGCAGCTTGGACCCTAGCGACTTATACGAGCAGTACTTC.

The chain employs TRBV19 and TRBJ2-7, with 12 bases fitting TRBD1. Looked up from germline, CDR1 is LNHDA and CDR2 is SQIVND (reference sequence). The CDR3 is 14 amino acids. V lost 10 bases and J lost 5; bases outside the gene matches: 9. In DNA form, the CDR3 reads TGTGCCACCCATCCCGGGACAGGGGGCCACGAGCAGTACTTC. Translating gives CATHPGTGGHEQYF.

The rearrangement links TRBV11-2 to TRBJ2-1; 10 positions agree with TRBD2. J gave up 15 bases and V 2 bases, and 4 bases lay outside the gene matches. The CDR3 has 12 residues. Per the germline V gene, CDR1 is SGHAT and CDR2 is FQNNGV. The CDR3 spells CASSLTSGNTFF. The CDR3 bases are TGTGCCAGCAGCTTAACTAGCGGGAATACGTTCTTC. Looking up the rest from reference TRBV11-2 and TRBJ2-1 gives the full variable domain: EAGVAQSPRYKIIEKRQSVAFWCNPISGHATLYWYQQILGQGPKLLIQFQNNGVVDDSQLPKDRFSAERLKGVDSTLKIQPAKLEDSAVYLCASSLTSGNTFFGPGTRLTVL.

The genes are TRBV6-2 or TRBV6-3 and TRBJ2-5; 7 bases are shared with TRBD2. This CDR3 contains 16 residues. Germline CDR1 is MNHEY and CDR2 is SVGEGT. With 4 bases clipped from V and 3 bases from J, the junction kept 11 bases outside the gene matches. The CDR3 loop reads CASSFFGGGLKETQYF. CDR3 DNA: TGTGCCAGCAGTTTCTTCGGCGGGGGTTTGAAAGAGACCCAGTACTTC.

The chain uses TRBV5-4 and TRBJ2-5; 8 bases align to TRBD2. The CDR3 is 17 amino acids. V dropped 0 bases and J dropped 4; count of bases not matched to a gene: 11. Germline CDR1 reads SGHNT; CDR2 reads YYREEE (reference sequence). The CDR3 nucleotides are TGTGCCAGCAGCTTGGTCTCGGGGGGGCAGGGCGGAGAGACCCAGTACTTC. This sequence encodes CASSLVSGGQGGETQYF.

CDR3 in amino acids: CASSLSRASGNTIYF. CDR3 nucleotides: TGTGCCAGCAGCTTGAGCAGGGCCTCTGGAAACACCATATATTTT. This chain links TRBV7-6 with TRBJ1-3, with D maybe TRBD1 (5 bases). The CDR3 has 15 amino acids. The germline V and J ends were trimmed by 3 bases and 0 bases, with 9 bases remaining between them. CDR1 is SGHVS and CDR2 is FNYEAQ in the germline V gene.

The chain carries TRBV27 and TRBJ1-1, with D perhaps TRBD1 (5 bases). The CDR3 has 16 residues. Trimming removed 5 bases at V and 4 bases at J, with 20 bases between. Germline values: CDR1 MNHEY, CDR2 SMNVEV (reference sequence). CDR3 residues: CASSQLFRGRSTEAFF. Written as DNA, the CDR3 is TGTGCCAGCAGTCAGCTATTTAGGGGTAGGAGCACTGAAGCTTTCTTT.

V is TRBV5-1 and J is TRBJ2-7, with TRBD2 matching 9 bases. The CDR3 extends over 16 amino acids. The V gene's germline CDR1 is SGHRS and CDR2 YFSETQ. V dropped 4 bases and J dropped 3; count of bases not matched to a gene: 11. CDR3 protein: CASSPAAGGMIYEQYF. The CDR3 region has the DNA TGCGCCAGCAGCCCCGCGGCGGGAGGGATGATCTACGAGCAGTACTTC.

The V call is TRBV6-5, the J call TRBJ2-3; 7 nucleotides agree with TRBD1. The germline gives CDR1 MNHEY, CDR2 SVGAGI. The CDR3 length is 13 residues. J lost 7 bases, V lost 5 bases, and 6 bases had no gene match. The DNA for the CDR3 is TGTGCCAGCAGTCAGGGACAGACCTATACGCAGTATTTT. Amino acids: CASSQGQTYTQYF.

This chain joins TRBV5-4 and TRBJ1-3; 7 positions match TRBD1. Per germline, CDR1 SGHNT and CDR2 YYREEE (reference sequence). With V trimmed by 3 bases and J by 4 bases, 7 bases remained unmatched. This CDR3 contains 15 residues. CDR3 coding DNA: TGTGCCAGCAGCTACAAGGGGGCGGAAGGAAACACCATATATTTT. This translates into CASSYKGAEGNTIYF. Complete variable domain (other parts from reference TRBV5-4 and TRBJ1-3): ETGVTQSPTHLIKTRGQQVTLRCSSQSGHNTVSWYQQALGQGPQFIFQYYREEENGRGNFPPRFSGLQFPNYSSELNVNALELDDSALYLCASSYKGAEGNTIYFGEGSWLTVV.

V gene TRBV7-2 combines with J gene TRBJ1-2; 8 bases align to TRBD1. V lost 4 bases, J lost 6 bases, and 16 bases stayed unmatched. In germline, CDR1 is SGHTA, CDR2 FQGNSA. This CDR3 spans 17 amino acids. CDR3 protein: CASSSRQGKLYVHGYTF. CDR3 bases: TGTGCCAGCAGCTCGAGACAGGGGAAGCTCTATGTGCATGGCTACACCTTC.

The rearrangement joins TRBV28 to TRBJ2-7; 14 bases are a match to TRBD2. The CDR3 loop spans 16 amino acids. Germline lookup yields CDR1 MDHEN and CDR2 SYDVKM. The ends lost 2 bases at V and 5 bases at J; junction bases unmatched: 5. The chain's CDR3 is CASSLAGLAGGHEQYF. DNA of the CDR3: TGTGCCAGCAGTTTAGCCGGACTAGCGGGGGGCCACGAGCAGTACTTC.

This chain links TRBV9 with TRBJ2-6, with D maybe TRBD2 (6 bases). CDR3 size: 15 residues. The V end lost 2 bases, the J end lost 3 bases, and 9 bases lay between the germline ends. Germline V gene sequence: CDR1 SGDLS, CDR2 YYNGEE. CDR3 DNA: TGTGCCAGCAGCGTTCGGGGGTTTGGGGCCAACGTCCTGACTTTC. Protein sequence: CASSVRGFGANVLTF.